These 15 T cell receptor beta chains were sequenced from one sample in a study of blood T cell repertoires in COVID-19. Data came from immunoSEQ multiplex PCR; TCRdb stores just in-frame clones and leaves some out. This repertoire shows 55,000 to 80,000 clones, 92% found once; its top ten account for about 6%. Sequenced sample: peripheral blood. The receptors were gathered from a human donor in a cohort sampled during active COVID-19.

V is TRBV25-1 and J is TRBJ2-6; tentative D call: TRBD2 (5 bases). The CDR3 is 16 residues long. Trimming took 1 base from V and 3 from J, leaving 10 bases between them. Germline V CDR1 and CDR2: MGHDK, SYGVNS. CDR3 nucleotides: TGTGCCAGCAGTGAATCCGGGGTTGGTGGGGCCAACGTCCTGACTTTC. It is translated as CASSESGVGGANVLTF. The entire variable domain, with the rest obtained from reference TRBV25-1 and TRBJ2-6, is as follows: EADIYQTPRYLVIGTGKKITLECSQTMGHDKMYWYQQDPGMELHLIHYSYGVNSTEKGDLSSESTVSRIRTEHFPLTLESARPSHTSQYLCASSESGVGGANVLTFGAGSRLTVL.

CDR3 nucleotide sequence: TGTGCCTCAGGGGGGCCCCTTGAAGCTTTCTTT. Translated: CASGGPLEAFF. This chain links TRBV19 with TRBJ1-1, with 7 bases lining up with TRBD1. The germline V gene encodes CDR1 LNHDA and CDR2 SQIVND (reference sequence). This CDR3 is built from 11 residues. Germline trimming cut 11 bases from V and 7 bases from J; bases unmatched to any gene: 7.

The J gene is TRBJ1-1, the V gene TRBV13, with 10 bases aligning to TRBD1. This CDR3 region has 15 residues. Germline values: CDR1 PRHDT, CDR2 FYEKMQ (reference sequence). V was pared by 5 bases and J by 5 bases, with 8 bases of the junction left unmatched. The CDR3 DNA sequence: TGTGCCAGCAGCCTAAACCCGGGACAGGGGACTGAAGCTTTCTTT. Protein product: CASSLNPGQGTEAFF.

The chain employs TRBV3-1 (or the pseudogene TRBV3-2) and TRBJ2-5, with TRBD1 identical over 8 bases. The CDR3 runs to 17 residues. J lost 4 bases, V lost 1 base, and 11 bases had no gene match. Looked up from germline, CDR1 is LGHDT and CDR2 is YNNKEL (reference sequence). CDR3 in DNA: TGTGCCAGCAGCCAAGTTGTAAGGACAGGGAATAGAGAGACCCAGTACTTC. Translation: CASSQVVRTGNRETQYF.

The chain joins TRBV6-2 or TRBV6-3 to TRBJ2-3; 12 bases are shared with TRBD2. V lost 6 bases to trimming and J lost 4 bases; unmatched junction nucleotides: 14. The CDR3 is made up of 18 amino acids. Per germline, CDR1 MNHEY and CDR2 SVGEGT. The CDR3 sequence: CASSPRLAGVYIADTQYF. CDR3 DNA sequence: TGTGCCAGCAGCCCTCGACTAGCGGGAGTTTATATCGCAGATACGCAGTATTTT.

CDR3 nucleotides: TGTGCCAGTAGTGGACAGGCCTACGAGCAGTACTTC. Translation: CASSGQAYEQYF. The V and J genes are TRBV19 and TRBJ2-7, with TRBD1 matching 7 bases. Germline-derived CDR1 and CDR2 are LNHDA and SQIVND (reference sequence). V gave up 5 bases and J gave up 2 bases; unmatched junction bases: 0. This CDR3 contains 12 residues. The variable domain in full, with the rest retrieved from reference TRBV19 and TRBJ2-7, is DGGITQSPKYLFRKEGQNVTLSCEQNLNHDAMYWYRQDPGQGLRLIYYSQIVNDFQKGDIAEGYSVSREKKESFPLTVTSAQKNPTAFYLCASSGQAYEQYFGPGTRLTVT.

The V gene is TRBV5-4, the J gene TRBJ2-7; TRBD1 aligns across 8 bases. Trimming cost V 4 bases and J 5 bases; bases outside gene matches: 8. Germline CDR1 is SGHNT and CDR2 is YYREEE (reference sequence). This CDR3 is 14 amino acids long. The CDR3 here is CASSLQGAGDEQYF. Here the CDR3 DNA reads TGTGCCAGCAGCCTTCAGGGGGCTGGAGACGAGCAGTACTTC.

V and J are TRBV5-1 and TRBJ2-6; a possible D gene is TRBD1 (5 bases). Trimming left V 3 bases short and J 0 bases short, with 25 bases between. The germline V gene encodes CDR1 SGHRS and CDR2 YFSETQ. The CDR3 runs to 21 residues. CDR3 amino acids: CASSYSPFPGIIDSGANVLTF. The CDR3 DNA sequence: TGCGCCAGCAGCTACTCCCCATTCCCAGGGATTATTGACTCTGGGGCCAACGTCCTGACTTTC.

The chain couples TRBV7-8 to TRBJ2-5, with 8 bases that match TRBD1. CDR3 length: 15 residues. CDR1 and CDR2 from the germline V gene are SGHVS and FQNEAQ. With 1 base clipped from V and 1 base from J, the junction kept 2 bases outside the gene matches. The CDR3 region is CASSLGGQGQETQYF. The CDR3 DNA is TGTGCCAGCAGCTTAGGAGGACAGGGCCAAGAGACCCAGTACTTC.

In its sample, this clone was seen once. This chain uses TRBV7-9 with TRBJ2-3; 15 bases agree with TRBD2. Germline V gives CDR1 SEHNR, CDR2 FQNEAQ (reference sequence). Germline trimming cut 4 bases from V and 6 bases from J; bases unmatched to any gene: 5. This CDR3 is built from 16 residues. CDR3: CASSWTSGGARDTQYF. In nucleotides, the CDR3 is TGTGCCAGCAGCTGGACTAGCGGGGGGGCCCGGGATACGCAGTATTTT.

V gene TRBV18 combines with J gene TRBJ2-1, with 7 nucleotides matching TRBD2. Per the germline V gene, CDR1 is KGHSH and CDR2 is LQKENI. The CDR3 is 15 amino acids. V lost 8 bases and J lost 1; bases outside the gene matches: 8. CDR3 coding DNA: TGTGCCAGCCGGCGGGAGTGGAGTTCCTACAATGAGCAGTTCTTC. This encodes CASRREWSSYNEQFF. Variable domain in full (rest from reference TRBV18 and TRBJ2-1): NAGVMQNPRHLVRRRGQEARLRCSPMKGHSHVYWYRQLPEEGLKFMVYLQKENIIDESGMPKERFSAEFPKEGPSILRIQQVVRGDSAAYFCASRREWSSYNEQFFGPGTRLTVL.

V and J are TRBV19 and TRBJ2-5; D not resolved. CDR3 size: 14 residues. The germline CDR1 and CDR2 sequences are LNHDA and SQIVND (reference sequence). The V and J ends lost 6 bases and 5 bases respectively, with 16 bases between them. The CDR3 DNA is TGTGCCAGTAGCCAGCTAGGAGACCGGGAGACCCAGTACTTC. As protein: CASSQLGDRETQYF.

V usage is TRBV10-3 and J usage is TRBJ1-4, with D hard to call. V lost 4 bases, J lost 1 base, and 22 bases lay in between. Germline-derived CDR1 and CDR2 are ENHRY and SYGVKD. The CDR3 length is 19 residues. The CDR3, as DNA: TGTGCCATCAGTGTAGGAGGCCCCCAAAACTTAATAACTAATGAAAAACTGTTTTTT. Amino acids: CAISVGGPQNLITNEKLFF.

This clone was counted once. The genes are TRBV7-6 and TRBJ2-2; perhaps TRBD1 as D (5 bases). This CDR3 comprises 11 residues. Trimming cost V 5 bases and J 9 bases, with 7 bases left between them. The germline CDR1 and CDR2 sequences are SGHVS and FNYEAQ. CDR3 protein: CASSPGRELFF. In DNA form, the CDR3 reads TGTGCCAGCAGCCCAGGGAGGGAGCTGTTTTTT.

This clone appeared a single time. The V call is TRBV5-5, the J call TRBJ1-1; TRBD1 matches 8 bases. Germline lookup yields CDR1 SGHKS and CDR2 YYEKEE (reference sequence). V lost 4 bases to trimming and J lost 1 base; unmatched junction nucleotides: 15. The CDR3 totals 18 residues. CDR3 nucleotide sequence: TGTGCCAGCAGCCGCAACGACATTAGGGACAGGAGGAACACTGAAGCTTTCTTT. Amino acids: CASSRNDIRDRRNTEAFF.